Presented here are 27 T cell receptor beta chains from one specimen sequenced in a study of monozygotic twins with inflammatory bowel disease. TCRdb re-called the 5' RACE reads and gives one entry per CDR3 protein, without DNA. Its listing shows approximately 45,000 distinct CDR3 sequences. The specimen was blood. All receptors come from a human donor with ulcerative colitis or Crohn's disease, or a healthy co-twin of an affected twin (not recorded which).

This rearrangement joins TRBV5-1 to TRBJ2-7. CDR1 SGHRS and CDR2 YFSETQ come from the germline V gene. This CDR3 has 14 residues. CDR3 protein: CASSLASGPYEQYF.

The rearrangement links TRBV6-1 to TRBJ2-7; TCRdb selects TRBD2, and the lack of DNA leaves this call unchecked. This CDR3 spans 15 amino acids. Germline values: CDR1 MNHNS, CDR2 SASEGT. This chain's CDR3 is CASRVYSGGTYEQYF.

The V gene is TRBV18, the J gene TRBJ1-5. Germline lookup yields CDR1 KGHSH and CDR2 LQKENI. The CDR3 loop spans 13 amino acids. This CDR3 is CASSPGSDQPQHF.

The gene calls are TRBV5-1 and TRBJ2-1; lacking DNA, the TRBD2 call made by TCRdb goes unchecked. Germline values: CDR1 SGHRS, CDR2 YFSETQ. This CDR3 is 15 amino acids long. The CDR3 region is CASSELAGALYEQFF.

The chain is built from TRBV12-3 or TRBV12-4 and TRBJ2-3; TCRdb's D call, TRBD1, is unchecked because there is no DNA. CDR3 length equals 14 residues. The CDR3 is CASRMDTSTDTQYF.

The genes are TRBV27 and TRBJ1-6; TCRdb designates TRBD1, a call that cannot be tested without DNA. Germline CDR1 reads MNHEY; CDR2 reads SMNVEV (reference sequence). This CDR3 has 16 amino acids. CDR3 region: CASRRGQGGGYSPLHF.

This chain uses TRBV3-1 with TRBJ1-1. CDR1 LGHDT and CDR2 YNNKEL come from the germline V gene (reference sequence). This CDR3 contains 13 residues. The CDR3 spells CASRGDGRTEAFF.

J is TRBJ2-2 and V is TRBV30. Germline CDR1 GTSNPN, CDR2 SVGIG (reference sequence). CDR3 length: 13 amino acids. The chain's CDR3 is CAWSVSGLGELFF.

Its frequency marks this clonotype as medium-sized. The V call is TRBV12-3 or TRBV12-4, the J call TRBJ2-3; TCRdb names TRBD1, which stays unverified in the absence of DNA. The length of the CDR3 is 15 residues. The CDR3 loop reads CASSSGQPPSDTQYF.

The V and J genes are TRBV11-2 and TRBJ2-2; TCRdb calls TRBD2, which cannot be checked without DNA. The germline V gene encodes CDR1 SGHAT and CDR2 FQNNGV. The CDR3 sequence is 15 residues long. The CDR3 spells CASSLEPSGTGELFF.

This chain connects TRBV3-1 to TRBJ1-5; checking the TCRdb D call of TRBD1 is not possible without DNA. The CDR3 runs to 16 residues. Germline CDR1 and CDR2: LGHDT and YNNKEL (reference sequence). The CDR3 here is CASSQDRPGFAQPQHF.

The rearrangement links TRBV10-3 to TRBJ2-3; the TCRdb D gene call, TRBD2, has no DNA to confirm it. Germline V gene lookup returns CDR1 ENHRY and CDR2 SYGVKD. The length of the CDR3 is 14 residues. The CDR3 reads CAIRLAGFTDTQYF.

This chain joins TRBV4-1 and TRBJ2-1; TCRdb's D gene call, TRBD1, goes unchecked for lack of DNA. The CDR3 is 15 amino acids. Per germline, CDR1 MGHRA and CDR2 YSYEKL. CDR3: CASSPGAHPDNEQFF.

The rearrangement uses TRBV12-3 or TRBV12-4 and TRBJ2-7. The CDR3 has 15 amino acids. This chain's CDR3 is CASSPQGRKSYEQYF.

The genes are TRBV19 and TRBJ2-6; TCRdb's D call of TRBD1 is untestable without DNA. CDR1 and CDR2 (germline): LNHDA, SQIVND (reference sequence). This CDR3 is built from 17 residues. The CDR3 sequence is CASSNRDRASGANVLTF.

The genes are TRBV4-1 and TRBJ2-7; TCRdb selects TRBD2, and the lack of DNA leaves this call unchecked. The CDR3 has 13 amino acids. Germline-derived CDR1 and CDR2 are MGHRA and YSYEKL. Here the CDR3 reads CASSQVTTYEQYF.

This clonotype is classed as medium-sized by frequency. This chain connects TRBV7-9 to TRBJ2-3; there is no DNA to check the TCRdb D call of TRBD2. Germline V gene sequence: CDR1 SEHNR, CDR2 FQNEAQ (reference sequence). This CDR3 is 15 amino acids long. The CDR3 region is CASSLTSGSTDTQYF.

The gene calls are TRBV27 and TRBJ2-3; TCRdb gives TRBD2 as the D gene, but with no DNA this cannot be confirmed. The germline CDR1 and CDR2 sequences are MNHEY and SMNVEV (reference sequence). This CDR3 is built from 17 residues. CDR3 loop: CASSLWPSGVSTDTQYF.

V gene TRBV4-1 combines with J gene TRBJ2-2. Germline V lookup: CDR1 MGHRA, CDR2 YSYEKL. The CDR3 sequence is 13 residues long. The CDR3 sequence is CASSLELTGELFF.

V is TRBV5-6 and J is TRBJ2-1; TCRdb's D call, TRBD1, is unchecked because there is no DNA. The germline gives CDR1 SGHDT, CDR2 YYEEEE. This CDR3 has 16 amino acids. The CDR3 spells CASSSIGTGDVDEQFF.

The chain uses TRBV5-1 and TRBJ2-1; TCRdb's D call, TRBD2, is unchecked because there is no DNA. Germline-derived CDR1 and CDR2 are SGHRS and YFSETQ. The CDR3 has 17 residues. CDR3: CASSLGGTSGSYNEQFF.

The rearrangement links TRBV19 to TRBJ1-5. The germline gives CDR1 LNHDA, CDR2 SQIVND (reference sequence). The CDR3 has 13 amino acids. This CDR3 reads CASSQSHNQPQHF.

The chain couples TRBV20-1 to TRBJ2-3; there is no DNA to check the TCRdb D call of TRBD1. Germline V gene sequence: CDR1 DFQATT, CDR2 SNEGSKA (reference sequence). The CDR3 extends over 13 amino acids. The CDR3 sequence: CSASLAPLDTQYF.

V is TRBV5-1 and J is TRBJ2-2. Germline-derived CDR1 and CDR2 are SGHRS and YFSETQ. This CDR3 has 15 amino acids. The CDR3 spells CASSLDPTNTGELFF.

The rearrangement links TRBV7-2 to TRBJ1-5. The CDR3 is made up of 15 amino acids. The germline V gene encodes CDR1 SGHTA and CDR2 FQGNSA. The CDR3 is CASSFSGRNNQPQHF.

J is TRBJ2-3 and V is TRBV7-8; TCRdb calls TRBD2, which cannot be checked without DNA. CDR3 size: 18 residues. Germline assignment: CDR1 SGHVS and CDR2 FQNEAQ. The CDR3 loop is CASSFGTSRRKPTDTQYF.

The chain joins TRBV5-1 to TRBJ2-5; TCRdb picks TRBD1, but there is no DNA to check that call. The length of the CDR3 is 14 residues. Germline V gives CDR1 SGHRS, CDR2 YFSETQ. This chain's CDR3 is CASSLGTGRETQYF. Full variable domain (missing parts from reference TRBV5-1 and TRBJ2-5): KAGVTQTPRYLIKTRGQQVTLSCSPISGHRSVSWYQQTPGQGLQFLFEYFSETQRNKGNFPGRFSGRQFSNSRSEMNVSTLELGDSALYLCASSLGTGRETQYFGPGTRLLVL.